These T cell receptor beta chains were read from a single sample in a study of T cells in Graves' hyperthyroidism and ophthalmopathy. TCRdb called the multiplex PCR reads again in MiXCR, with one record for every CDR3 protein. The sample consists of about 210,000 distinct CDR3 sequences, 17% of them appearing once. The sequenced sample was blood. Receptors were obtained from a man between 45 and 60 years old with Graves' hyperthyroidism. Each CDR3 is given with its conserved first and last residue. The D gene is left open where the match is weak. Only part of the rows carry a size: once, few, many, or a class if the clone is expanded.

cdr3_aa: CASSSGTGAIYGYTF
cdr3_nt: TGTGCCAGCTCCTCCGGGACAGGGGCCATTTATGGCTACACCTTC
clone_size: few
j_call: TRBJ1-2
cdr3_length: 15
v_call: TRBV28
d_call: TRBD1

cdr3_aa: CSARGLADLQETQYF
cdr3_nt: TGCAGTGCTAGAGGGTTGGCGGACCTCCAAGAGACCCAGTACTTC
clone_size: .
j_call: TRBJ2-5
cdr3_length: 15
v_call: TRBV20-1
d_call: .

cdr3_aa: CAWSPRPERPRQNTQYF
cdr3_nt: TGTGCCTGGAGTCCTCGCCCCGAGCGGCCCAGGCAGAATACGCAGTATTTT
clone_size: few
j_call: TRBJ2-3
cdr3_length: 17
v_call: TRBV30
d_call: .

cdr3_aa: CASRGTGTQYNEQFF
cdr3_nt: TGTGCCAGCAGGGGGACCGGGACACAGTACAATGAGCAGTTCTTC
clone_size: many
j_call: TRBJ2-1
cdr3_length: 15
v_call: TRBV13
d_call: .

cdr3_aa: CASSPAGGLYSTDTQYF
cdr3_nt: TGTGCCAGCAGCCCCGCCGGGGGGCTCTACAGCACAGATACGCAGTATTTT
clone_size: many
j_call: TRBJ2-3
cdr3_length: 17
v_call: TRBV7-6
d_call: .

cdr3_aa: CSVRTGFYGYTF
cdr3_nt: TGCAGCGTGAGGACAGGATTCTATGGCTACACCTTC
clone_size: .
j_call: TRBJ1-2
cdr3_length: 12
v_call: TRBV29-1
d_call: TRBD1

cdr3_aa: CASSWGQYTDTQYF
cdr3_nt: TGTGCCAGTTCATGGGGGCAGTACACAGATACGCAGTATTTT
clone_size: many
j_call: TRBJ2-3
cdr3_length: 14
v_call: TRBV7-8
d_call: .

cdr3_aa: CATLLGTSGSFGNEQFF
cdr3_nt: TGTGCCACGCTACTCGGGACTAGCGGGAGTTTTGGGAATGAGCAGTTCTTC
clone_size: .
j_call: TRBJ2-1
cdr3_length: 17
v_call: TRBV10-3
d_call: TRBD2

cdr3_aa: CSARKGPPNYEQYF
cdr3_nt: TGCAGTGCTAGAAAAGGGCCCCCAAACTACGAGCAGTACTTC
clone_size: many
j_call: TRBJ2-7
cdr3_length: 14
v_call: TRBV20-1
d_call: .

cdr3_aa: CATKGQGDNQPQHF
cdr3_nt: TGTGCCACCAAGGGACAAGGGGACAATCAGCCCCAGCATTTT
clone_size: many
j_call: TRBJ1-5
cdr3_length: 14
v_call: TRBV24-1
d_call: .

cdr3_aa: CASSSPSKQGQDGYTF
cdr3_nt: TGTGCCAGCAGTTCTCCGAGCAAACAGGGGCAGGATGGCTACACCTTC
clone_size: many
j_call: TRBJ1-2
cdr3_length: 16
v_call: TRBV28
d_call: TRBD1

cdr3_aa: CASRIRQSPYEQYF
cdr3_nt: TGTGCCAGCAGAATCAGACAGAGTCCCTACGAGCAGTACTTC
clone_size: .
j_call: TRBJ2-7
cdr3_length: 14
v_call: TRBV6-2/TRBV6-3
d_call: .

cdr3_aa: CSAHRTGDTQYF
cdr3_nt: TGCAGTGCTCACCGGACTGGAGATACGCAGTATTTT
clone_size: .
j_call: TRBJ2-3
cdr3_length: 12
v_call: TRBV20-1
d_call: .

cdr3_aa: CSARPGGGFAYEQYF
cdr3_nt: TGCAGTGCTAGACCCGGGGGGGGGTTTGCCTACGAGCAGTACTTC
clone_size: few
j_call: TRBJ2-7
cdr3_length: 15
v_call: TRBV20-1
d_call: TRBD2

cdr3_aa: CASSLARGGGDTQYF
cdr3_nt: TGTGCCAGCAGCTTAGCCAGGGGGGGTGGAGATACGCAGTATTTT
clone_size: many
j_call: TRBJ2-3
cdr3_length: 15
v_call: TRBV7-8
d_call: .

cdr3_aa: CASSYSRDRADTQYF
cdr3_nt: TGTGCCAGCAGCTACTCCCGGGACAGGGCAGATACGCAGTATTTT
clone_size: many
j_call: TRBJ2-3
cdr3_length: 15
v_call: TRBV12-3/TRBV12-4
d_call: TRBD1

cdr3_aa: CSAPTVNTEAFF
cdr3_nt: TGCAGTGCCCCTACAGTGAACACTGAAGCTTTCTTT
clone_size: many
j_call: TRBJ1-1
cdr3_length: 12
v_call: TRBV20-1
d_call: .

cdr3_aa: CASSFMRGLISRWEQYF
cdr3_nt: TGTGCCAGCAGCTTCATGAGGGGGTTGATCTCCCGTTGGGAGCAGTACTTC
clone_size: many
j_call: TRBJ2-7
cdr3_length: 17
v_call: TRBV7-3
d_call: .

cdr3_aa: CASSPRTGEGGQYF
cdr3_nt: TGTGCCAGCAGTCCTAGGACAGGGGAGGGAGGGCAGTACTTC
clone_size: once
j_call: TRBJ2-7
cdr3_length: 14
v_call: TRBV28
d_call: TRBD1

cdr3_aa: CASSDRSSYEQYF
cdr3_nt: TGCGCCAGCAGTGACAGGAGCTCCTACGAGCAGTACTTC
clone_size: few
j_call: TRBJ2-7
cdr3_length: 13
v_call: TRBV10-2
d_call: .

cdr3_aa: CASSFLTRNTGELFF
cdr3_nt: TGTGCCAGCAGCTTTTTGACTCGGAACACCGGGGAGCTGTTTTTT
clone_size: many
j_call: TRBJ2-2
cdr3_length: 15
v_call: TRBV11-2
d_call: .

cdr3_aa: CASSFGGGQFF
cdr3_nt: TGTGCCAGCAGCTTTGGAGGGGGGCAGTTCTTC
clone_size: .
j_call: TRBJ2-1
cdr3_length: 11
v_call: TRBV5-4
d_call: .

cdr3_aa: CASSSLAGRSNQPQHF
cdr3_nt: TGTGCCAGCAGCTCCTTGGCGGGGCGGAGCAATCAGCCCCAGCATTTT
clone_size: many
j_call: TRBJ1-5
cdr3_length: 16
v_call: TRBV7-6
d_call: .

cdr3_aa: CSASISGRAVNEQFF
cdr3_nt: TGCAGTGCAAGCATAAGCGGGAGGGCCGTAAATGAGCAGTTCTTC
clone_size: many
j_call: TRBJ2-1
cdr3_length: 15
v_call: TRBV20-1
d_call: TRBD2

cdr3_aa: CASSKRGEYNEQFF
cdr3_nt: TGTGCCAGCAGCAAGCGGGGGGAGTACAATGAGCAGTTCTTC
clone_size: few
j_call: TRBJ2-1
cdr3_length: 14
v_call: TRBV6-1
d_call: TRBD2

cdr3_aa: CASSAWGGGGGYTF
cdr3_nt: TGTGCCAGCAGTGCCTGGGGAGGGGGCGGTGGCTACACCTTC
clone_size: few
j_call: TRBJ1-2
cdr3_length: 14
v_call: TRBV6-1
d_call: TRBD1

cdr3_aa: CSAGDPTEQYF
cdr3_nt: TGCAGTGCTGGGGACCCCACCGAGCAGTACTTC
clone_size: many
j_call: TRBJ2-7
cdr3_length: 11
v_call: TRBV20-1
d_call: .

cdr3_aa: CASSPYFTREQYF
cdr3_nt: TGTGCCAGCAGTCCCTATTTCACCCGGGAGCAGTACTTC
clone_size: few
j_call: TRBJ2-7
cdr3_length: 13
v_call: TRBV27
d_call: .

cdr3_aa: CSVVVRGNYGYTF
cdr3_nt: TGCAGCGTTGTCGTCAGGGGGAACTATGGCTACACCTTC
clone_size: few
j_call: TRBJ1-2
cdr3_length: 13
v_call: TRBV29-1
d_call: TRBD1

cdr3_aa: CASKPLEDGGTQYF
cdr3_nt: TGTGCCAGCAAACCCCTAGAGGACGGTGGTACGCAGTATTTT
clone_size: many
j_call: TRBJ2-3
cdr3_length: 14
v_call: TRBV27
d_call: .

cdr3_aa: CASSSPVGGGYGYTF
cdr3_nt: TGTGCCAGCAGTTCCCCCGTTGGAGGGGGCTATGGCTACACCTTC
clone_size: many
j_call: TRBJ1-2
cdr3_length: 15
v_call: TRBV28
d_call: .

cdr3_aa: CASSLRFNQGNYGYTF
cdr3_nt: TGTGCCAGCAGTTTACGGTTTAATCAGGGTAACTATGGCTACACCTTC
clone_size: few
j_call: TRBJ1-2
cdr3_length: 16
v_call: TRBV28
d_call: .

cdr3_aa: CASSYRGGESPLHF
cdr3_nt: TGCGCCAGCAGCTACAGGGGAGGGGAATCACCCCTCCACTTT
clone_size: few
j_call: TRBJ1-6
cdr3_length: 14
v_call: TRBV5-1
d_call: TRBD1

cdr3_aa: CASSSWDRSYEQYF
cdr3_nt: TGTGCCAGCAGTTCGTGGGACAGATCCTACGAGCAGTACTTC
clone_size: many
j_call: TRBJ2-7
cdr3_length: 14
v_call: TRBV12-3/TRBV12-4
d_call: TRBD1

cdr3_aa: CASSQDPTGQGSRWSIQYF
cdr3_nt: TGCGCCAGCAGCCAAGATCCGACTGGACAGGGAAGTAGGTGGAGCATTCAGTACTTC
clone_size: few
j_call: TRBJ2-4
cdr3_length: 19
v_call: TRBV4-1
d_call: TRBD1

cdr3_aa: CASSPGGQASGELFF
cdr3_nt: TGCGCCAGCAGCCCCGGGGGACAGGCCTCCGGGGAGCTGTTTTTT
clone_size: few
j_call: TRBJ2-2
cdr3_length: 15
v_call: TRBV10-1
d_call: TRBD1

cdr3_aa: CSARDPTSGSGYEQYF
cdr3_nt: TGCAGTGCTAGAGATCCGACGTCGGGTAGCGGATACGAGCAGTACTTC
clone_size: many
j_call: TRBJ2-7
cdr3_length: 16
v_call: TRBV20-1
d_call: .

cdr3_aa: CSARAHLATRGNEQYF
cdr3_nt: TGCAGTGCTAGAGCCCACTTAGCGACCCGAGGCAACGAGCAGTACTTC
clone_size: many
j_call: TRBJ2-7
cdr3_length: 16
v_call: TRBV20-1
d_call: .

cdr3_aa: CASSEAHPSYNEQFF
cdr3_nt: TGTGCCAGCAGTGAAGCGCATCCCTCCTACAATGAGCAGTTCTTC
clone_size: many
j_call: TRBJ2-1
cdr3_length: 15
v_call: TRBV2
d_call: .

cdr3_aa: CAWSHGRGPGELFF
cdr3_nt: TGTGCCTGGAGTCATGGGCGGGGGCCCGGGGAGCTGTTTTTT
clone_size: many
j_call: TRBJ2-2
cdr3_length: 14
v_call: TRBV30
d_call: .

cdr3_aa: CSARGPSTDTQYF
cdr3_nt: TGCAGTGCTAGGGGACCGAGCACAGATACGCAGTATTTT
clone_size: many
j_call: TRBJ2-3
cdr3_length: 13
v_call: TRBV20-1
d_call: .

cdr3_aa: CSARAGQGGDEQYF
cdr3_nt: TGCAGTGCTAGAGCCGGACAGGGCGGAGACGAGCAGTACTTC
clone_size: .
j_call: TRBJ2-7
cdr3_length: 14
v_call: TRBV20-1
d_call: TRBD1